These 13 T cell receptor beta chains were sequenced from one sample in a study of shared clonotypes between healthy human individuals. Profiling relied on immunoSEQ multiplex PCR, and the TCRdb table lists in-frame clones only, not all of them. The sample records roughly 1 million clones, roughly 80% being singletons. The sequenced material came from memory CD4+ T cells sorted from blood. Subset defined: CD45RA-negative fraction. These receptors all come from a man between 18 and 29 years old in good health.

The V gene is TRBV30, the J gene TRBJ2-1; tentatively, D is TRBD2 (5 bases). Germline CDR1 and CDR2: GTSNPN and SVGIG (reference sequence). The CDR3 length is 14 residues. V lost 2 bases to trimming and J lost 2 bases, with 10 bases between them. As DNA, the CDR3 is TGTGCCTGGAGTAATAGCGAGACCTACAATGAGCAGTTCTTC. Its translation is CAWSNSETYNEQFF. Complete variable domain (other parts from reference TRBV30 and TRBJ2-1): SQTIHQWPATLVQPVGSPLSLECTVEGTSNPNLYWYRQAAGRGLQLLFYSVGIGQISSEVPQNLSASRPQDRQFILSSKKLLLSDSGFYLCAWSNSETYNEQFFGPGTRLTVL.

The CDR3 loop reads CASRPGLGQPQHF. CDR3 nucleotides: TGTGCCAGCAGACCAGGCCTGGGCCAGCCCCAGCATTTT. The chain couples TRBV6-1 to TRBJ1-5, with D unclear. Germline V gives CDR1 MNHNS, CDR2 SASEGT. This CDR3 comprises 13 residues. Deletions cut 6 bases from V and 7 bases from J, with 13 bases between.

This chain joins TRBV19 and TRBJ1-1, with D uncertain. Looked up from germline, CDR1 is LNHDA and CDR2 is SQIVND (reference sequence). V lost 5 bases and J lost 1, with 8 bases in between. The CDR3 is 13 residues long. The CDR3 protein is CASSVQENTEAFF. The CDR3 nucleotides are TGTGCCAGTAGTGTCCAGGAGAACACTGAAGCTTTCTTT.

This clone appeared a single time. The rearrangement links TRBV19 to TRBJ2-7; no reliable D call. Trimming took 6 bases from V and 2 from J, leaving 8 bases between them. CDR3 length equals 12 residues. The germline V gene encodes CDR1 LNHDA and CDR2 SQIVND (reference sequence). The CDR3 here is CASSQPPYEQYF. In nucleotides, the CDR3 is TGTGCCAGTAGCCAGCCCCCCTACGAGCAGTACTTC.

The chain joins TRBV5-6 to TRBJ2-5; 8 bases agree with TRBD2. The germline V gene encodes CDR1 SGHDT and CDR2 YYEEEE. The CDR3 is 16 amino acids. The V segment lost 2 bases and the J segment 5 bases; nucleotides outside the gene matches: 11. As DNA, the CDR3 is TGTGCCAGCAGCTTTGATTTCCTGGCGGGAGGTGAGACCCAGTACTTC. Protein: CASSFDFLAGGETQYF.

J is TRBJ1-6 and V is TRBV7-8; a weak D match, TRBD1 (5 bases). The CDR3 totals 18 residues. Between the trimmed V and J ends, which lost 1 base and 8 bases, there was a span of 21 bases. Per the germline V gene, CDR1 is SGHVS and CDR2 is FQNEAQ. CDR3 region: CASSLVTRFGASDSPLHF. The CDR3 bases are TGTGCCAGCAGCTTAGTGACCAGGTTTGGGGCTAGTGATTCACCCCTCCACTTT.

The chain combines TRBV20-1 with TRBJ2-1; D not resolved. CDR3 size: 11 residues. Germline CDR1 is DFQATT and CDR2 is SNEGSKA (reference sequence). The V and J ends lost 2 bases and 3 bases respectively, with 2 bases between them. Written as DNA, the CDR3 is TGCAGTGCTAGATTCTACAATGAGCAGTTCTTC. Protein sequence: CSARFYNEQFF.

J is TRBJ1-5 and V is TRBV6-1, with a tentative D call TRBD1 (5 bases). V was trimmed by 0 bases and J by 3 bases, leaving 12 bases between them. This CDR3 spans 16 amino acids. CDR1 is MNHNS and CDR2 is SASEGT in the germline V gene. CDR3: CASSEATGVVNQPQHF. The CDR3 nucleotides read TGTGCCAGCAGTGAAGCGACGGGGGTCGTCAATCAGCCCCAGCATTTT.

This clone was observed a handful of times. The chain is built from TRBV2 and TRBJ2-2; 7 bases are a match to TRBD1. V was clipped by 6 bases and J by 0 bases; unmatched bases: 7. Germline CDR1 SNHLY, CDR2 FYNNEI. The CDR3 is made up of 16 amino acids. CDR3: CASRGQILANTGELFF. The CDR3 nucleotides read TGTGCCAGCAGGGGACAGATTCTCGCGAACACCGGGGAGCTGTTTTTT.

The V gene is TRBV1, the J gene TRBJ2-5; the D call of TRBD2 is as the table states it, not checked on the DNA. Judging by the DNA end, TRBJ2-7 fits better; the J call may be wrong. TRBV1 is flagged as a pseudogene. The CDR3 consists of 15 residues. The CDR3 region is CTSSQVRYSSYEQYF. The CDR3 nucleotides read TGCACCAGCAGCCAAGTACGCTACTCCTCCTACGAGCAGTACTTC.

The rearrangement joins TRBV9 to TRBJ1-5; 7 bases line up with TRBD1. Germline V CDR1 and CDR2: SGDLS, YYNGEE. The V and J ends lost 4 bases and 3 bases, in that order; junction bases with no gene match: 7. The length of the CDR3 is 15 residues. The CDR3 spells CASSRTGTANQPQHF. DNA of the CDR3: TGTGCCAGCAGCCGAACCGGGACAGCCAATCAGCCCCAGCATTTT.

The rearrangement uses TRBV28 and TRBJ1-4, with D unclear. The V and J ends lost 8 bases and 10 bases respectively, with 23 bases between them. The CDR3 is made up of 15 amino acids. Germline V gives CDR1 MDHEN, CDR2 SYDVKM. CDR3 in DNA: TGTGCCAGCGGCCTCCGACGACTAATGATAGGAAAACTGTTTTTT. Translated, it gives CASGLRRLMIGKLFF.

This clone was seen more than once but under ten times. The chain has TRBV6-5 and TRBJ2-2; D not certain. Germline V CDR1 and CDR2: MNHEY, SVGAGI. Trimming stripped 0 bases from V and 7 bases from J, with 12 bases between. This CDR3 region has 15 residues. CDR3 protein: CASSYSTGFHGELFF. CDR3 DNA: TGTGCCAGCAGTTACTCGACCGGGTTTCACGGGGAGCTGTTTTTT.